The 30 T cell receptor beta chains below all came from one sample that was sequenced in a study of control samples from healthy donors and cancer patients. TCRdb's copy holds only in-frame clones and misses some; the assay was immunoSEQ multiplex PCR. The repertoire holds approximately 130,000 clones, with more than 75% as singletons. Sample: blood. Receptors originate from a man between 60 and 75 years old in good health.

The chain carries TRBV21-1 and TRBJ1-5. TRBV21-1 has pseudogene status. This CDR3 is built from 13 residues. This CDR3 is CASSQRCNQPQHF. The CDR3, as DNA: TGTGCCAGCAGCCAGAGATGCAATCAGCCCCAGCATTTT.

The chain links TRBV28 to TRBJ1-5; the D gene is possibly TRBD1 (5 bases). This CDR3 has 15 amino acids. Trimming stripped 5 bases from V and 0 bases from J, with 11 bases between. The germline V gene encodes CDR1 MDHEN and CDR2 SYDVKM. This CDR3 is CASSQRQNSNQPQHF. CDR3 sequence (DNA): TGTGCCAGCAGTCAGCGACAGAATAGCAATCAGCCCCAGCATTTT.

DNA for the CDR3: TGTGCCAGCAGTTTACGGTCAGGGGGTTTGCCCCTCCACTTT. Amino acids: CASSLRSGGLPLHF. The rearrangement uses TRBV27 and TRBJ1-6; TRBD1 matches 7 bases. The germline CDR1 and CDR2 sequences are MNHEY and SMNVEV (reference sequence). This CDR3 is built from 14 residues. V lost 2 bases, J lost 13 bases, and 8 bases stayed unmatched.

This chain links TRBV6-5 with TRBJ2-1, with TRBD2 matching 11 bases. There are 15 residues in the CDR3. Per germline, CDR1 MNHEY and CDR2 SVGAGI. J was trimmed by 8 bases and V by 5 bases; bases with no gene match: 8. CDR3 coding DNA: TGTGCCAGCAGTCCCGTAGCGGGGGGGCCCCATGAGCAGTTCTTC. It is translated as CASSPVAGGPHEQFF.

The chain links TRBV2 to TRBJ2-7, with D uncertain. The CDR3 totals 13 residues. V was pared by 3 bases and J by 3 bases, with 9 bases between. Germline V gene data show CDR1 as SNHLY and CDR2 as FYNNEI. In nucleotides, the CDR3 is TGTGCCAGCAGTGAGAGTTTCTACTACGAGCAGTACTTC. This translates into CASSESFYYEQYF.

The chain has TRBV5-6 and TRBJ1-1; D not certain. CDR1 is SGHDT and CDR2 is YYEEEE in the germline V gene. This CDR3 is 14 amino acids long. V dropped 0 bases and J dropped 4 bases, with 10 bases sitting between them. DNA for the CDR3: TGTGCCAGCAGCTTGGAACAGCGAGCCACTGAAGCTTTCTTT. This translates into CASSLEQRATEAFF. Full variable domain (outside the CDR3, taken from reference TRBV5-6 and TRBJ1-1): DAGVTQSPTHLIKTRGQQVTLRCSPKSGHDTVSWYQQALGQGPQFIFQYYEEEERQRGNFPDRFSGHQFPNYSSELNVNALLLGDSALYLCASSLEQRATEAFFGQGTRLTVV.

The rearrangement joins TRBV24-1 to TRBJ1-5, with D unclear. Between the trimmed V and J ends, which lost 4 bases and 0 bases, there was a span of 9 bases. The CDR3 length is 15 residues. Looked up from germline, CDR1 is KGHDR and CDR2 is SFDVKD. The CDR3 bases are TGTGCCACCAGTGAAAAGGGATATAGCAATCAGCCCCAGCATTTT. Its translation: CATSEKGYSNQPQHF.

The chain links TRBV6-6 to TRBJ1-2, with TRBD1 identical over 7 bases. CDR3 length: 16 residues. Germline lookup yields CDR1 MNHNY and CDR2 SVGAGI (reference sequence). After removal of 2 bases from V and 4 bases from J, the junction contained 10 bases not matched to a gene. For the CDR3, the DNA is TGTGCCAGCAGTTACAAGAGACAGGGCCCTCTCTATGGCTACACCTTC. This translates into CASSYKRQGPLYGYTF.

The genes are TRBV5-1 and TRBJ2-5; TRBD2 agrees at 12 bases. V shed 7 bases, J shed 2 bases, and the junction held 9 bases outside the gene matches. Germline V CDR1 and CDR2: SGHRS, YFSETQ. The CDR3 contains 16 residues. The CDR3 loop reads CASSIAGTSGQETQYF. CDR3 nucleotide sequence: TGCGCCAGCTCGATCGCCGGGACTAGCGGGCAAGAGACCCAGTACTTC.

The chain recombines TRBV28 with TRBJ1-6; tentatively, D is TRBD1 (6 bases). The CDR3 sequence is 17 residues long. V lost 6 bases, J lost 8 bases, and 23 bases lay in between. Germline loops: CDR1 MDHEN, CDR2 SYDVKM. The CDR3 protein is CASRIRPRGRIDSPLHF. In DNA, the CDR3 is TGTGCCAGCAGAATACGCCCCAGGGGCCGAATAGATTCACCCCTCCACTTT.

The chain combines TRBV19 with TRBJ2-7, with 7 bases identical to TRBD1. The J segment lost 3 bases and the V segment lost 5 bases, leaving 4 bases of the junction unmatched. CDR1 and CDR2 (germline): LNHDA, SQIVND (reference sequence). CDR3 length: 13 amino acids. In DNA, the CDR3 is TGTGCCAGTAGTCCGGGACAGAGCTACGAGCAGTACTTC. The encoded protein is CASSPGQSYEQYF.

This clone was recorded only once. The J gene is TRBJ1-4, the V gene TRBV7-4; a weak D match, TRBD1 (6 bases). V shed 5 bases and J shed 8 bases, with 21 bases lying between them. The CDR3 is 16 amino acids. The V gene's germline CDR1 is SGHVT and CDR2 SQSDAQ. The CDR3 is CASSLTPDSKNEKLFF. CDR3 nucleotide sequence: TGTGCCAGCAGCCTAACCCCGGACAGTAAGAACGAAAAACTGTTTTTT.

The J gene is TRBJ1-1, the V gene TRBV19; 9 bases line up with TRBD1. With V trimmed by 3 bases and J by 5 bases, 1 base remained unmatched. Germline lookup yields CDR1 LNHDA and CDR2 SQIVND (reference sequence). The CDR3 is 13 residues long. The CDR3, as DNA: TGTGCCAGTAGTATGGGACAGGGAACTGAAGCTTTCTTT. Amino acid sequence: CASSMGQGTEAFF.

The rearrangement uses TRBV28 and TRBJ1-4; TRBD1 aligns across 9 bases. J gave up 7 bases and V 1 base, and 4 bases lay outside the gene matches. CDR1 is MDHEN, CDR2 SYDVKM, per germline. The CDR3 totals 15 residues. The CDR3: CASSLSGQGFEKLFF. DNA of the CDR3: TGTGCCAGCAGTTTATCGGGACAGGGTTTTGAAAAACTGTTTTTT.

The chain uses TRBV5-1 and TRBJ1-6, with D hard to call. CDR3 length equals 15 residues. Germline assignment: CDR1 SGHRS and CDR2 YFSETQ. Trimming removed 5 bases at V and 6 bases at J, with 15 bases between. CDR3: CASRPTTHTNSPLHF. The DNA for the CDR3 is TGCGCCAGCAGACCAACGACGCACACTAATTCACCCCTCCACTTT.

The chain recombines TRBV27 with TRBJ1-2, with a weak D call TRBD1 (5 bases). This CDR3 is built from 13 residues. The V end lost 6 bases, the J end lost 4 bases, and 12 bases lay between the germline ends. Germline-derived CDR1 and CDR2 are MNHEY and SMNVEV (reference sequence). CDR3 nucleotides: TGTGCCAGCAGCGTAATAAGGGGCTATGGCTACACCTTC. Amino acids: CASSVIRGYGYTF.

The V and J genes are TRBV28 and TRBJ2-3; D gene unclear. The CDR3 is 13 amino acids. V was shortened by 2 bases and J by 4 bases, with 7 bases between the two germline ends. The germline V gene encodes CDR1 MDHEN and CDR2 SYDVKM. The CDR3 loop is CASSLLRSDTQYF. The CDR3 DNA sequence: TGTGCCAGCAGTTTACTAAGGTCAGATACGCAGTATTTT.

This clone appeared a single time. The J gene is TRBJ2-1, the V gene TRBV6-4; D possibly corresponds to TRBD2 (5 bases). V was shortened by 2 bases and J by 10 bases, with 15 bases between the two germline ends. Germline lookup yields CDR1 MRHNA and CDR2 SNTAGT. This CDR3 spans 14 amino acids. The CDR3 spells CASSDDILGREQFF. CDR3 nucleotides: TGTGCCAGCAGTGACGATATACTAGGGAGAGAGCAGTTCTTC.

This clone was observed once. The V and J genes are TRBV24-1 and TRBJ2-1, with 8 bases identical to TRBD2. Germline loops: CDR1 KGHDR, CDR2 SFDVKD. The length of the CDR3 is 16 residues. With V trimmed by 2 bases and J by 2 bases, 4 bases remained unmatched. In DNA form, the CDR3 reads TGTGCCACCAGTGATTACCGGGGGGGCACCTACAATGAGCAGTTCTTC. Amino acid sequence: CATSDYRGGTYNEQFF.

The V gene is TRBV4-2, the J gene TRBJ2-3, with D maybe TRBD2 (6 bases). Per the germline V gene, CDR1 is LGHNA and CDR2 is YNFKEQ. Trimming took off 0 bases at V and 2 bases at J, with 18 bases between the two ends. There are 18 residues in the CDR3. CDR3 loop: CASSQDQVLADLTDTQYF. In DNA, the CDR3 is TGTGCCAGCAGCCAAGATCAGGTACTAGCCGACCTCACAGATACGCAGTATTTT.

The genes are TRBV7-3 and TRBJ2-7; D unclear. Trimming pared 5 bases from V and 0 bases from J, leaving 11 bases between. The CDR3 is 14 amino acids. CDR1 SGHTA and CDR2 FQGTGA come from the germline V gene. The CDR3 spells CASSDRRSSYEQYF. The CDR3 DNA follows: TGTGCCAGCAGCGACCGTAGGAGCTCCTACGAGCAGTACTTC.

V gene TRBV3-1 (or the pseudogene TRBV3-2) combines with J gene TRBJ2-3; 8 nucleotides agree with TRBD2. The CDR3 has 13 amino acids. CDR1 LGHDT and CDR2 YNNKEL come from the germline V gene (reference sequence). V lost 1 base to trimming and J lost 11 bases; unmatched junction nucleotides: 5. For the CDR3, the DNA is TGTGCCAGCAGCCAAGTGGAGACTAGCGAGCAGTATTTT. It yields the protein CASSQVETSEQYF.

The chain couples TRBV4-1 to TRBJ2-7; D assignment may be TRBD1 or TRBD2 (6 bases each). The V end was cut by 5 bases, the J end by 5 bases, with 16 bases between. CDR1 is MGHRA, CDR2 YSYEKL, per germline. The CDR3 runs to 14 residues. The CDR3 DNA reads TGCGCCAGCAGCTACGCAAGGGGGGCCGACGAGCAGTACTTC. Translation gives CASSYARGADEQYF.

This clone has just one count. CDR3 nucleotide sequence: TGCGCCAGCAGCCTCGCGAACTCTGGAAACACCATATATTTT. Encoded protein: CASSLANSGNTIYF. The rearrangement links TRBV4-1 to TRBJ1-3; D not certain. The CDR3 contains 14 residues. CDR1 and CDR2 from the germline V gene are MGHRA and YSYEKL. With 4 bases removed from V and 0 bases from J, the gap between germline ends came to 7 bases.

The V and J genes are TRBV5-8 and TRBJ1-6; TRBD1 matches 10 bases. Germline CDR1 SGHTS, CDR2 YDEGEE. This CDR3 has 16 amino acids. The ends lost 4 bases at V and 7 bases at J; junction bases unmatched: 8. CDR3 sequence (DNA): TGTGCCAGCAGCGCCGGGACAGGGGTGAGCAATTCACCCCTCCACTTT. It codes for CASSAGTGVSNSPLHF.

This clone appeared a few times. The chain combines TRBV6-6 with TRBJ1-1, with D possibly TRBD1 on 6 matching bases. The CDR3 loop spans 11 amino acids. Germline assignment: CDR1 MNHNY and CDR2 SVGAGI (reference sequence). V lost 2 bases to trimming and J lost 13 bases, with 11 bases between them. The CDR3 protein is CASSYPDRYFF. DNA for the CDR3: TGTGCCAGCAGTTACCCGGACAGATATTTCTTT.

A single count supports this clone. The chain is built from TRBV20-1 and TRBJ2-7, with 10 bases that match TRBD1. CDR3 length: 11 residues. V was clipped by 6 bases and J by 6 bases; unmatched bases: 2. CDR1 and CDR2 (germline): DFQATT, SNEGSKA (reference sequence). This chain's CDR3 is CSARTGGEQYF. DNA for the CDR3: TGCAGTGCACGGACAGGGGGCGAGCAGTACTTC.

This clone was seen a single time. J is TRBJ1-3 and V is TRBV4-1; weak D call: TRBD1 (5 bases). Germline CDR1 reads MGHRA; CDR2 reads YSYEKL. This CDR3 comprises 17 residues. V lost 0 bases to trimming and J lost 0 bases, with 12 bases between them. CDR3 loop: CASSQDRGRFSGNTIYF. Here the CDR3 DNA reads TGCGCCAGCAGCCAAGATAGGGGCAGGTTCTCTGGAAACACCATATATTTT.

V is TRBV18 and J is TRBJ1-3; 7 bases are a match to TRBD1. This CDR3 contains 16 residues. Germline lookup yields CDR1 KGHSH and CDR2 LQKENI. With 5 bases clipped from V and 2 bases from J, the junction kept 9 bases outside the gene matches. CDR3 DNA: TGTGCCAGCTCAGAGCACAGGGGAGTTGCTGGAAACACCATATATTTT. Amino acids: CASSEHRGVAGNTIYF.

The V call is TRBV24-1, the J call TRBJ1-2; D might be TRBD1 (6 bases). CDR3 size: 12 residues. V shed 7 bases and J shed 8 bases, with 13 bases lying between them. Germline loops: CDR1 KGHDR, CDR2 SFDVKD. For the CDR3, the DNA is TGTGCCACCAGCGTCACAGGGCAGGGCTACACCTTC. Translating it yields CATSVTGQGYTF.